Listed here is a single T cell receptor beta chain. Its binding antigen is unknown. Per-nucleotide qualities are absent, and no much larger clonotype sits a single base away. Genomic DNA was isolated from the sorted cells so that the TCRbeta CDR3 region could be sequenced. The immunoSEQ Assay was used for sequencing of TCRbeta CDR3 regions. This immuneACCESS table, as held by TCRdb, lists in-frame sequences with V and J called but not all clones. Of the missing ones, under half trace to an unresolved V gene in checked studies; the others have no known cause. A total of 65,000 or so clones appear in this sample, around 90% of them only once. The ten largest account for about 5% of the sample. These data come from a study of OX40 agonist ivuxolimab in advanced cancers. Notes on the research overall: The costimulatory receptor OX40 (CD134) was targeted by ivuxolimab, a fully human IgG2 agonistic monoclonal antibody. Among the approximately 54 dose-escalation patients, some 20 had hepatocellular carcinoma, roughly 15 melanoma, 9 renal cell carcinoma and 9 head and neck cancer. In the dose-escalation cohort, approximately 80% of patients were male, and the mean age was approximately 60 years with a range of about 23 to 79. Partial responses were achieved by three dose-escalation patients, of whom one had hepatocellular carcinoma and two had cutaneous melanoma. Intravenous ivuxolimab was administered to patients every 2 weeks at six dose levels: 0.01, 0.1, 0.3, 1.5, 3 and 10 mg/kg. Prior anti-PD-1, anti-PD-L1 or anti-CTLA-4 therapy was permitted, and roughly two fifths of dose-escalation patients had received checkpoint inhibitors. The paper reports the monotherapy dose-escalation portion (N of about 50 patients) of the phase I ivuxolimab trial. The point of sequencing TCRbeta in the periphery was to test whether ivuxolimab changed TCR sequence diversity and drove clonal T-cell expansion.

The trial excluded patients who had a history of autoimmune disease or who were on systemic immunosuppression. Peripheral blood for TCR sequencing was drawn from every dose cohort at baseline, at cycle 4 day 1 and at cycle 7 day 1. The samples were taken from a phase I, first-in-human, multicenter, open-label dose-escalation trial of ivuxolimab. The trial enrolled adults with locally advanced or metastatic head and neck squamous cell, hepatocellular, melanoma or renal cell carcinoma. CD4+ and CD8+ T cells were sorted separately from peripheral blood before TCR sequencing. CDR1 and CDR2 are read off the germline V gene as SNHLY and FYNNEI. V drops 2 bases and J drops 3 bases, leaving 10 bases in between. From the cysteine up to the phenylalanine, the CDR3 has a length of 14 residues. The read is trimmed to its CDR3 DNA, 42 bases read in frame from base 1. Results the study describes overall, beyond this receptor: After ivuxolimab, expanded clones were on average more numerous among CD8+ T cells than among CD4+ T cells. Low levels of normalized T-cell clonal expansion were also seen in some nonresponding patients. In the 0.1-3.0 mg/kg groups, partial responders had among the lowest normalized peripheral clonal expansion, particularly in CD8+ T cells. Antigen specificity was not determined for the clonally expanded peripheral T cells. At doses from 0.1 to 3.0 mg/kg, clonal expansion was seen in both CD4+ and CD8+ blood T cells between baseline and week 6.

The chain was built from TRBV2 and TRBJ2-5; no D gene is confidently identified. This sample comprised CD4+ or CD8+ T cells sorted from blood, obtained in a trial of the OX40 agonist ivuxolimab. The receptor's source is an adult with an advanced solid tumor such as melanoma, head and neck, liver or kidney cancer. The base sequence is TGTGCCAGCAGTGAATGGCAGGTAAAAGAGACCCAGTACTTC. Translated, it gives CASSEWQVKETQYF. Extended through the reference TRBV2 and TRBJ2-5 proteins, this CDR3 yields the full variable domain: EPEVTQTPSHQVTQMGQEVILRCVPISNHLYFYWYRQILGQKVEFLVSFYNNEISEKSEIFDDQFSVERPDGSNFTLKIRSTKLEDSAMYFCASSEWQVKETQYFGPGTRLLVL.